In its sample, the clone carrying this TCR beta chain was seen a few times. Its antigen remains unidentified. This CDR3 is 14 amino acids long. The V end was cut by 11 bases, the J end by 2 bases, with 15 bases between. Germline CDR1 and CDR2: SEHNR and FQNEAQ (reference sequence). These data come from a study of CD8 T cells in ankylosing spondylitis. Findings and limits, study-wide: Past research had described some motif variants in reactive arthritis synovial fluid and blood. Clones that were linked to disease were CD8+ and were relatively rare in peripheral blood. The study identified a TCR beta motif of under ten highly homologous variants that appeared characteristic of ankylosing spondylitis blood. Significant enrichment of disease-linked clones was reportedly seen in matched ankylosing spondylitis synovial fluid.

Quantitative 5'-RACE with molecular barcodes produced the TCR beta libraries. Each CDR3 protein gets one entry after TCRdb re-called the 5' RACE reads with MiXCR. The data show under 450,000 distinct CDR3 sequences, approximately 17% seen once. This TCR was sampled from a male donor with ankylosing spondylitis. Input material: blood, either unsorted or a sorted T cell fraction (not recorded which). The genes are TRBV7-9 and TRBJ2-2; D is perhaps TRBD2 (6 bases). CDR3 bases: TGTGCCGTTCGCCGGGGGACCAACACCGGGGAGCTGTTTTTT. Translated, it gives CAVRRGTNTGELFF.